This T cell receptor (beta chain) was captured by sequencing in a study of blood T cell repertoires in COVID-19. Overall study context: PBMCs, B-cell-depleted T cells, or T cells provided the cDNA or gDNA that made up the material.

Only in-frame clones appear in the TCRdb table, and some are missing; sequencing was by immunoSEQ multiplex PCR. The data contain about 240,000 clones, approximately 88% of them singletons. Germline V gene data show CDR1 as SQVTM and CDR2 as ANQGSEA. The V end lost 7 bases, the J end lost 7 bases, and 16 bases lay between the germline ends. The CDR3 contains 13 residues. What was sequenced was peripheral blood. The TCR sequence derives from a woman in her thirties with acute or convalescent COVID-19. This chain links TRBV29-1 with TRBJ1-4; D may be TRBD1 (6 bases). The CDR3 DNA reads TGCAGCGGTCGGGACACCAAGGGTGAAAAACTGTTTTTT. This translates into CSGRDTKGEKLFF.